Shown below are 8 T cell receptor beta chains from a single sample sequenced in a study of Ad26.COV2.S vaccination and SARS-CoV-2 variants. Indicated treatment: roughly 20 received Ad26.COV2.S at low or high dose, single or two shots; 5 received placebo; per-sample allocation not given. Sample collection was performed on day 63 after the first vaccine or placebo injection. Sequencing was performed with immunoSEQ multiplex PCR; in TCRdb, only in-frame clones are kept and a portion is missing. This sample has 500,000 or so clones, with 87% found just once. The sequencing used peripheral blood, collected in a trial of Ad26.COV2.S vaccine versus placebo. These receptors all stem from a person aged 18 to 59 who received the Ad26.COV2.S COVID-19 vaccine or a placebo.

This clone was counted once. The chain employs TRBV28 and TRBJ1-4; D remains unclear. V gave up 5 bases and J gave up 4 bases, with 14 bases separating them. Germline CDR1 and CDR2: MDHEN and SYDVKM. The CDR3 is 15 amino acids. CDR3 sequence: CASSGESLGNEKLFF. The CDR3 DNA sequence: TGTGCCAGCAGTGGGGAAAGCTTGGGTAATGAAAAACTGTTTTTT. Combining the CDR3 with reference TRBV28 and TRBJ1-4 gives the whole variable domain DVKVTQSSRYLVKRTGEKVFLECVQDMDHENMFWYRQDPGLGLRLIYFSYDVKMKEKGDIPEGYSVSREKKERFSLILESASTNQTSMYLCASSGESLGNEKLFFGSGTQLSVL.

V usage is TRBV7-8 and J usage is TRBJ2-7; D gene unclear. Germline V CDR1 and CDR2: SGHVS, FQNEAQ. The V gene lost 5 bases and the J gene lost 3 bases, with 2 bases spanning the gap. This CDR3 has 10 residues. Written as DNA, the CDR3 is TGTGCCAGCAGCAACTACGAGCAGTACTTC. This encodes CASSNYEQYF.

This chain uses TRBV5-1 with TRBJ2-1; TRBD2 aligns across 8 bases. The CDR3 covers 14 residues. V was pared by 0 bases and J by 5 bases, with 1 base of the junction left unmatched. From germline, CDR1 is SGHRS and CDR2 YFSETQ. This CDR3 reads CASSLAGGDNEQFF. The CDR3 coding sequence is TGCGCCAGCAGCTTGGCGGGAGGGGACAATGAGCAGTTCTTC.

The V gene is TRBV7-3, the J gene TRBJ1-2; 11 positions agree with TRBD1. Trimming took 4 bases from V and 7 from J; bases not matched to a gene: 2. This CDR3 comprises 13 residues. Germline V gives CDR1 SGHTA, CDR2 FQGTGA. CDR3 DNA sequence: TGTGCCAGCAGCTCGGACAGGGGGCTTGGCTACACCTTC. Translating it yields CASSSDRGLGYTF. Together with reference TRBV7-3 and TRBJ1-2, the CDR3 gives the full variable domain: GAGVSQTPSNKVTEKGKYVELRCDPISGHTALYWYRQSLGQGPEFLIYFQGTGAADDSGLPNDRFFAVRPEGSVSTLKIQRTERGDSAVYLCASSSDRGLGYTFGSGTRLTVV.

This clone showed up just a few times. The CDR3 region has the DNA TGTGCCAGCAGTCCTCTATCCCTCTCTGAAGCTTTCTTT. It encodes CASSPLSLSEAFF. The gene calls are TRBV28 and TRBJ1-1; D ambiguous. The CDR3 contains 13 residues. V was pared by 5 bases and J by 6 bases, with 13 bases between. The germline V gene has CDR1 MDHEN and CDR2 SYDVKM.

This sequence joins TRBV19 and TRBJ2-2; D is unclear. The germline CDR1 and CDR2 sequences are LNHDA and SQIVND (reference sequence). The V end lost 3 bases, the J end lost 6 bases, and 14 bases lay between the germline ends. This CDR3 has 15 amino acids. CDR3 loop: CASSMVRKSAGELFF. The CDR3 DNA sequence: TGTGCCAGTAGTATGGTCCGAAAGAGTGCCGGGGAGCTGTTTTTT.

CDR3 coding DNA: TGTGCCAGCAGCGGGGGACTAGCGGGAGAAAGATATACGCAGTATTTT. Its protein product is CASSGGLAGERYTQYF. The genes are TRBV5-4 and TRBJ2-3, with TRBD2 matching over 14 bases. V gave up 4 bases and J gave up 7 bases; unmatched junction bases: 8. The CDR3 runs to 16 residues. CDR1 is SGHNT, CDR2 YYREEE, per germline (reference sequence).

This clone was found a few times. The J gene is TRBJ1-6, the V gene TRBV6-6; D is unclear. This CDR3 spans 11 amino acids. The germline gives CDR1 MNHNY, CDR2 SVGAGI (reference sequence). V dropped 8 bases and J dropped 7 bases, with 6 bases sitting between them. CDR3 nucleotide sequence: TGTGCCAGCCCTTGCAATTCACCCCTCCACTTT. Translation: CASPCNSPLHF.